This T cell receptor beta chain is drawn from a study of human T cells and chemical hapten exposure. Study-wide background: Affected patients, primarily female, had alopecia areata, totalis or universalis.

Study results and caveats: Having alopecia, the donors may differ immunologically from healthy people.

As to this clonotype: What it binds is unknown.

Regarding time point: patch test 1, 2 weeks after DPC sensitization. Treatment here: therapeutic diphenylcyclopropenone sensitization with weekly scalp DPC. It was the library that attached unique molecular identifiers to individual cDNA molecules. TCRdb passed the RACE reads through MiXCR, listing each CDR3 protein once. The table has 150,000 to 200,000 distinct CDR3 sequences, 20% to 25% seen once. This TCR came from a woman aged 45-60 years with alopecia areata. Some clones in this sample may be carry-over from other donors' samples. The sequencing used whole blood, collected in connection with sensitization to the hapten diphenylcyclopropenone (DPC).

The CDR3 coding sequence is TGTGCCAGTACAGGCGGCCAGGGCGGCAATCAGCCCCAGCATTTT. This gives the protein CASTGGQGGNQPQHF. The chain links TRBV19 to TRBJ1-5, with a tentative D call TRBD1 (5 bases). With 7 bases removed from V and 2 bases from J, the gap between germline ends came to 15 bases. Germline V CDR1 and CDR2: LNHDA, SQIVND (reference sequence). The CDR3 is made up of 15 amino acids.